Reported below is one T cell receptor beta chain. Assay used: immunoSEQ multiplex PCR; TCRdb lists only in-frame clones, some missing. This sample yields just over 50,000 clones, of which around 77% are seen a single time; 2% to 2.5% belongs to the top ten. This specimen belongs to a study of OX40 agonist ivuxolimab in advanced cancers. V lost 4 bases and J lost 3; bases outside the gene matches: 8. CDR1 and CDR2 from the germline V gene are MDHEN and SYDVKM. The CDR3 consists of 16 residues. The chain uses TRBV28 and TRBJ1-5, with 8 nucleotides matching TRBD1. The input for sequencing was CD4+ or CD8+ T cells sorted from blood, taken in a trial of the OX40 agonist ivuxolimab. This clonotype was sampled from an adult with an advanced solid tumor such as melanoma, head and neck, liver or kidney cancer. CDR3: CASSSYDRGFNQPQHF. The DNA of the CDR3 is TGTGCCAGCAGTTCCTACGACAGGGGCTTCAATCAGCCCCAGCATTTT.